These 10 T cell receptor beta chains share one sample of origin, sequenced in a study of OX40 agonist ivuxolimab in advanced cancers. The repertoire was sequenced with immunoSEQ multiplex PCR; TCRdb's copy has only in-frame clones and lacks some. The sample records about 100,000 clones, approximately 90% being singletons. Sequences were derived from CD4+ or CD8+ T cells sorted from blood, sampled in a trial of the OX40 agonist ivuxolimab. The source is an adult with an advanced solid tumor such as melanoma, head and neck, liver or kidney cancer.

The V and J genes are TRBV7-2 and TRBJ2-2; TRBD1 might be the D (6 bases). V was cut by 2 bases and J by 5 bases, with 9 bases left in between. CDR3 size: 14 residues. CDR1 and CDR2 (germline): SGHTA, FQGNSA. CDR3 nucleotide sequence: TGTGCCAGCAGCTTATACAGGGAGACCGGGGAGCTGTTTTTT. As protein: CASSLYRETGELFF.

This chain links TRBV7-2 with TRBJ1-4; 7 bases map to TRBD1. Germline values: CDR1 SGHTA, CDR2 FQGNSA. CDR3 length equals 15 residues. The V gene end was trimmed by 0 bases and the J gene end by 5 bases; junction bases not matched to a gene: 3. CDR3 coding DNA: TGTGCCAGCAGCTTAGCCGGCAGGGGGAATGAAAAACTGTTTTTT. As protein: CASSLAGRGNEKLFF.

V and J are TRBV7-2 and TRBJ2-3; 15 nucleotides agree with TRBD2. The CDR3 runs to 18 residues. V was clipped by 5 bases and J by 0 bases; unmatched bases: 6. CDR1 SGHTA and CDR2 FQGNSA come from the germline V gene. The CDR3 DNA follows: TGTGCCAGCAGCCCCGGACTAGCGGGAGGGAAGAGCACAGATACGCAGTATTTT. It codes for CASSPGLAGGKSTDTQYF.

The chain links TRBV6-6 to TRBJ1-1; D perhaps matches TRBD1 (6 bases). The CDR3 extends over 14 amino acids. Germline V gene sequence: CDR1 MNHNY, CDR2 SVGAGI (reference sequence). V gave up 6 bases and J gave up 5 bases, with 16 bases separating them. DNA for the CDR3: TGTGCCAGCAGCTCATCACAGGGTTGGACTGAAGCTTTCTTT. The encoded protein is CASSSSQGWTEAFF.

J is TRBJ2-2 and V is TRBV2; D uncertain. The germline gives CDR1 SNHLY, CDR2 FYNNEI. CDR3 length equals 14 residues. Trimming took off 8 bases at V and 4 bases at J, with 14 bases between the two ends. The CDR3 is CASGEEFPTGELFF. For the CDR3, the DNA is TGTGCCAGCGGAGAAGAGTTCCCCACCGGGGAGCTGTTTTTT.

Concerning this clone: No DNA is shown, since the ends of the CDR3 on it are uncertain; the CDR3 is the one TCRdb lists. This chain connects TRBV28 to TRBJ1-2. 14 amino acids form the CDR3, both terminal residues included. Germline loops: CDR1 MDHEN, CDR2 SYDVKM. The CDR3 loop is CASSSSAEGYGYTF.

The chain is built from TRBV4-2 and TRBJ1-4; D remains unclear. Trimming stripped 2 bases from V and 8 bases from J, with 21 bases between. The CDR3 runs 17 residues. Germline CDR1 LGHNA, CDR2 YNFKEQ. In DNA, the CDR3 is TGTGCCAGCAGCCAACGGGTCATACCCGAAATTGACGAAAAACTGTTTTTT. It specifies CASSQRVIPEIDEKLFF.

CDR3 loop: CASSVNSGTRYGYTF. The CDR3, as DNA: TGTGCCAGTAGTGTCAACTCCGGGACTCGCTATGGCTACACCTTC. V is TRBV19 and J is TRBJ1-2, with D possibly matching TRBD1 (5 bases). The CDR3 covers 15 residues. Germline V CDR1 and CDR2: LNHDA, SQIVND (reference sequence). With 5 bases removed from V and 4 bases from J, the gap between germline ends came to 17 bases. Full variable domain (rest looked up from reference TRBV19 and TRBJ1-2): DGGITQSPKYLFRKEGQNVTLSCEQNLNHDAMYWYRQDPGQGLRLIYYSQIVNDFQKGDIAEGYSVSREKKESFPLTVTSAQKNPTAFYLCASSVNSGTRYGYTFGSGTRLTVV.

This clone was counted a single time. J is TRBJ1-4 and V is TRBV6-1; D gene unclear. The CDR3 sequence is 14 residues long. The V end was cut by 6 bases, the J end by 6 bases, with 14 bases between. Per germline, CDR1 MNHNS and CDR2 SASEGT. As DNA, the CDR3 is TGTGCCAGCAGCCCCGGGAAGAGGGATGAAAAACTGTTTTTT. Amino acid sequence: CASSPGKRDEKLFF.

The rearrangement joins TRBV6-5 to TRBJ2-7, with D uncertain. CDR1 is MNHEY and CDR2 is SVGAGI in the germline V gene. V was clipped by 6 bases and J by 1 base, with 16 bases between them. The length of the CDR3 is 15 residues. The CDR3 loop is CASSQIGMGSYEQYF. The CDR3 DNA reads TGTGCCAGCAGCCAAATAGGAATGGGATCCTACGAGCAGTACTTC.